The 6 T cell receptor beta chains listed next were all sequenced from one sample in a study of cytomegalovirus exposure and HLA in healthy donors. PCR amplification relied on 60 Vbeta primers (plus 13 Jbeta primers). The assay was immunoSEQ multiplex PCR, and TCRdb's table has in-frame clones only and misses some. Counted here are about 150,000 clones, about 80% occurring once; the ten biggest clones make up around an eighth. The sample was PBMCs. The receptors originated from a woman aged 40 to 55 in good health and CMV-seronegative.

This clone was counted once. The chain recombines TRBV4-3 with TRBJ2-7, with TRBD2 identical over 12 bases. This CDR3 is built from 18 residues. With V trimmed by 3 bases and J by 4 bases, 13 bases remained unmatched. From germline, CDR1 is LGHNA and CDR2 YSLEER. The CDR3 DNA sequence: TGCGCCAGCAGCCAGGCCACCTCTAGCGGGAGGGCGGGGTACGAGCAGTACTTC. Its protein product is CASSQATSSGRAGYEQYF.

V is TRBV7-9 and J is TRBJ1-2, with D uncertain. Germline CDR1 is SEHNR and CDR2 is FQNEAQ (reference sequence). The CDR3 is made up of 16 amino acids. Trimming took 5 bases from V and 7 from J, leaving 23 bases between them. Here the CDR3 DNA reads TGTGCCAGCAGCAAAGACTTAACTTTCTCCCTCAGTGGCTACACCTTC. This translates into CASSKDLTFSLSGYTF. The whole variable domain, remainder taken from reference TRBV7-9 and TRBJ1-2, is DTGVSQNPRHKITKRGQNVTFRCDPISEHNRLYWYRQTLGQGPEFLTYFQNEAQLEKSRLLSDRFSAERPKGSFSTLEIQRTEQGDSAMYLCASSKDLTFSLSGYTFGSGTRLTVV.

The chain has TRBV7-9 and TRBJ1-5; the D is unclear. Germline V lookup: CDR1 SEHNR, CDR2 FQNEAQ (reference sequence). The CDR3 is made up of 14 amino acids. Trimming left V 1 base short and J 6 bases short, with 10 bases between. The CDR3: CASSLDGVIQPQHF. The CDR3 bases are TGTGCCAGCAGCTTAGACGGGGTAATTCAGCCCCAGCATTTT.

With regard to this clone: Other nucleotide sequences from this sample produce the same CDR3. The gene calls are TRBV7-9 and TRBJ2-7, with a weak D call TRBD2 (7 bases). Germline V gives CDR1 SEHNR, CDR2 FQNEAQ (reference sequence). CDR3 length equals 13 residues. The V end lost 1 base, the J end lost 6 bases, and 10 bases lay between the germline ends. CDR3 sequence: CASSLGGGGEQYF. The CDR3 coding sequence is TGTGCCAGCAGCTTAGGGGGGGGCGGCGAGCAGTACTTC.

The CDR3 protein is CASSPTGSYNEQFF. CDR3 in DNA: TGTGCCAGCAGCCCGACAGGGTCCTACAATGAGCAGTTCTTC. V usage is TRBV27 and J usage is TRBJ2-1; 7 positions agree with TRBD1. The CDR3 runs 14 residues. Losses at the gene ends were 6 bases for V and 1 base for J; bases not matched to a gene: 3. Germline V gives CDR1 MNHEY, CDR2 SMNVEV (reference sequence).

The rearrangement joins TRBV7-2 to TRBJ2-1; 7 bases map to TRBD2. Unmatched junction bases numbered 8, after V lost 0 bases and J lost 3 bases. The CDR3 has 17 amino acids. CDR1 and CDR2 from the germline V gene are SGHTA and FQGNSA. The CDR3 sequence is CASSLASDSGLYNEQFF. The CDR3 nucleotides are TGTGCCAGCAGCTTAGCGTCGGATAGCGGGCTCTACAATGAGCAGTTCTTC.